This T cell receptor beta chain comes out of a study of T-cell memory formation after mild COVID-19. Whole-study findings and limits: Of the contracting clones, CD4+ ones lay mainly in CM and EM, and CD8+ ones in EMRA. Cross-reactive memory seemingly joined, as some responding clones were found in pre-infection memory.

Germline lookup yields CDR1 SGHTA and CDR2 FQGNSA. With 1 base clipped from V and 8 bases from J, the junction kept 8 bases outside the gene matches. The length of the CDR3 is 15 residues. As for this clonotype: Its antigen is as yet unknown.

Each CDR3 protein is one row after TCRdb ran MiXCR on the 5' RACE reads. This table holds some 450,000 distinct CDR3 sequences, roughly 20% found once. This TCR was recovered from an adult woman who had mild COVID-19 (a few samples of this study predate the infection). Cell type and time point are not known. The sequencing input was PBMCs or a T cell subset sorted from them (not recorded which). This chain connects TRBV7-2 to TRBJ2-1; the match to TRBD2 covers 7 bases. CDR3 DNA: TGTGCCAGCAGCTTAGTCAGCGGGAAGTCCCATGAGCAGTTCTTC. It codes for CASSLVSGKSHEQFF.